This record looks at one TCR beta chain sequence and its context. Trimming removed 2 bases from V and 4 bases from J, with 15 bases in between. Germline V gene sequence: CDR1 SGHAT, CDR2 FQNNGV. CDR3 size: 16 residues. Method: immunoSEQ multiplex PCR; TCRdb's copy keeps in-frame clones and lacks some. Here the sample spans 40,000 to 60,000 clones, about 90% being singletons. This record belongs to a study of blood T cell repertoires in COVID-19. The TCR comes from a woman older than 75 with COVID-19, enrolled during active disease. The chain uses TRBV11-2 and TRBJ1-3; D not certain. The sequenced sample consisted of peripheral blood. The CDR3 sequence is CASSLLAPSIGNTIYF. The CDR3, as DNA: TGTGCCAGCAGCTTATTAGCCCCGTCTATAGGAAACACCATATATTTT.